This TCR beta chain was captured by sequencing in a study of shared clonotypes between healthy human individuals. Investigators divided CD4+ cells into CD45RA+ naive and CD45RA-negative memory subsets. This clone turned up a few times. Its antigen remains unknown. The same CDR3 can be traced to other DNA sequences in this sample. CDR1 is SGHRS and CDR2 is YFSETQ in the germline V gene. This CDR3 comprises 13 residues. J gave up 7 bases and V 0 bases, and 1 base lay outside the gene matches. Study observations and caveats: In a few donors, approximately 5% of naive CD4 clonotypes appeared in common. Sampling was confined to blood; repertoires within tissues likely differ.

Only in-frame clones appear in the TCRdb table, and some are missing; sequencing was by immunoSEQ multiplex PCR. The sample gives 2 million to 2.5 million clones, 90% to 95% of which show up once; about 0.39% is in the top ten. The V gene is TRBV5-1, the J gene TRBJ2-1, with 7 bases matching TRBD2. Sequences were obtained from naive CD4+ T cells from PBMCs. Subset defined: CD45RA+ positively selected. The clonotype comes from a man younger than 30 in good health. Some clones in this sample may be carry-over from other donors' samples. CDR3 loop: CASSLGAGNEQFF. CDR3 DNA: TGCGCCAGCAGCTTGGGAGCGGGAAATGAGCAGTTCTTC.